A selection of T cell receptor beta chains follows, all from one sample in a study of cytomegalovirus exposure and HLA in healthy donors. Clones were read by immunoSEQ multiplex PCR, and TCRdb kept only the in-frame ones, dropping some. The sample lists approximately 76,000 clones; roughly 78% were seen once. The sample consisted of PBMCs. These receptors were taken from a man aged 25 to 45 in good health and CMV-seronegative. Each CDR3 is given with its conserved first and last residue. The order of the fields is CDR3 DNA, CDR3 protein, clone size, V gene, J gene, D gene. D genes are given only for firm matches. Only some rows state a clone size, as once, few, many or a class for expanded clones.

CDR3nt: TGTGCCAGCAGTTTTGGACAGGGAGGACCCACTGAAGCTTTCTTT
CDR3aa: CASSFGQGGPTEAFF
abundance: few
v_gene: TRBV6-5
j_gene: TRBJ1-1
d_gene: TRBD1

CDR3nt: TGTGCCATCCGACGGGCCCAGGGAACTGAAGCTTTCTTT
CDR3aa: CAIRRAQGTEAFF
abundance: .
v_gene: TRBV7-2
j_gene: TRBJ1-1
d_gene: .

CDR3nt: TGCGCCAGCGCCCAGGGGAGACAAGAGACCCAGTACTTC
CDR3aa: CASAQGRQETQYF
abundance: .
v_gene: TRBV4-3
j_gene: TRBJ2-5
d_gene: .

CDR3nt: TGTGCCAGCAGCTCAGGACTAGCGACTACCCTCGACTATGAGCAGTTCTTC
CDR3aa: CASSSGLATTLDYEQFF
abundance: .
v_gene: TRBV7-6
j_gene: TRBJ2-1
d_gene: TRBD2

CDR3nt: TGTGCCAGCTCACCACCTCCTTTAGGGACTCTTCAGTATTTT
CDR3aa: CASSPPPLGTLQYF
abundance: .
v_gene: TRBV18
j_gene: TRBJ2-3
d_gene: .

CDR3nt: TGTGCCAGCAGTTTGACCGGGACAGGGTCGACCTATGGCTACACCTTC
CDR3aa: CASSLTGTGSTYGYTF
abundance: once
v_gene: TRBV7-3
j_gene: TRBJ1-2
d_gene: TRBD1

CDR3nt: TGTGCCAGCAGCCCACAGGGGCCGGGAAACACCATATATTTT
CDR3aa: CASSPQGPGNTIYF
abundance: .
v_gene: TRBV7-9
j_gene: TRBJ1-3
d_gene: TRBD1

CDR3nt: TGTGCCAGCAGCTTAGAGGGGACAGGGGTGGGAGATACGCAGTATTTT
CDR3aa: CASSLEGTGVGDTQYF
abundance: .
v_gene: TRBV7-2
j_gene: TRBJ2-3
d_gene: TRBD1

CDR3nt: TGTGCCAGCAGTCTCTCCACCGGGACAGGGGTCTACGAGCAGTACTTC
CDR3aa: CASSLSTGTGVYEQYF
abundance: .
v_gene: TRBV27
j_gene: TRBJ2-7
d_gene: TRBD1

CDR3nt: TGTGCCAGCAGCGTACTAGCGGGGGGGACGGTCACCAGTGAGCAGTTCTTC
CDR3aa: CASSVLAGGTVTSEQFF
abundance: .
v_gene: TRBV9
j_gene: TRBJ2-1
d_gene: TRBD2

CDR3nt: TGTGCCAGCAGTGAATGGGTCGGGACTACGCACAATGAGCAGTTCTTC
CDR3aa: CASSEWVGTTHNEQFF
abundance: .
v_gene: TRBV25-1
j_gene: TRBJ2-1
d_gene: TRBD2

CDR3nt: TGTGCCAGCACAGGAGACAGGCAAAATGAAAAACTGTTTTTT
CDR3aa: CASTGDRQNEKLFF
abundance: .
v_gene: TRBV6-5
j_gene: TRBJ1-4
d_gene: .

CDR3nt: TGTGCCAGCAGCGCAGACAGGGACTGGAACTATGGCTACACCTTC
CDR3aa: CASSADRDWNYGYTF
abundance: .
v_gene: TRBV7-9
j_gene: TRBJ1-2
d_gene: TRBD1

CDR3nt: TGTGCCAGCAGCTTAGCCGGGGGGGCCTACGAGCAGTACTTC
CDR3aa: CASSLAGGAYEQYF
abundance: .
v_gene: TRBV7-6
j_gene: TRBJ2-7
d_gene: TRBD2

CDR3nt: TGTGCCAGCAGCTCCCAGACAGGGGGGTCCTACAATGAGCAGTTCTTC
CDR3aa: CASSSQTGGSYNEQFF
abundance: .
v_gene: TRBV5-4
j_gene: TRBJ2-1
d_gene: TRBD1

CDR3nt: TGTGCCAGCAGCCAAGGCCAGCGGGGTTATGAGCAGTACTTC
CDR3aa: CASSQGQRGYEQYF
abundance: few
v_gene: TRBV4-2
j_gene: TRBJ2-7
d_gene: TRBD2

CDR3nt: TGTGCCTGGACCCTCCCCGGGGCAGATACGCAGTATTTT
CDR3aa: CAWTLPGADTQYF
abundance: .
v_gene: TRBV30
j_gene: TRBJ2-3
d_gene: .

CDR3nt: TGCGCCAGCAGTGGAACTCTAGCGGGTAGCACAGATACGCAGTATTTT
CDR3aa: CASSGTLAGSTDTQYF
abundance: once
v_gene: TRBV10-2
j_gene: TRBJ2-3
d_gene: TRBD2

CDR3nt: TGTGCCAGCAGCCCAGCAGACAGGGCCACCGGGGAGCTGTTTTTT
CDR3aa: CASSPADRATGELFF
abundance: .
v_gene: TRBV7-9
j_gene: TRBJ2-2
d_gene: TRBD1

CDR3nt: TGCGCCATCCGACAGGGTCGGGACACTGAAGCTTTCTTT
CDR3aa: CAIRQGRDTEAFF
abundance: few
v_gene: TRBV10-2
j_gene: TRBJ1-1
d_gene: TRBD1

CDR3nt: TGCGCCAGCAGCTTGGGACAACTGGGGGCCACTGAAGCTTTCTTT
CDR3aa: CASSLGQLGATEAFF
abundance: .
v_gene: TRBV5-1
j_gene: TRBJ1-1
d_gene: .

CDR3nt: TGTGGGCAAGGGGGAGCCACCGGGGAGCTGTTTTTT
CDR3aa: CGQGGATGELFF
abundance: .
v_gene: TRBV25-1
j_gene: TRBJ2-2
d_gene: .

CDR3nt: TGTGCCAGCAGTTCCGGGATCTTCTACGAGCAGTACTTC
CDR3aa: CASSSGIFYEQYF
abundance: few
v_gene: TRBV6-5
j_gene: TRBJ2-7
d_gene: .

CDR3nt: TGTGCCAGCAGAGTAACTAGCGGGGGGAACACAGATACGCAGTATTTT
CDR3aa: CASRVTSGGNTDTQYF
abundance: .
v_gene: TRBV7-2
j_gene: TRBJ2-3
d_gene: TRBD2

CDR3nt: TGTGCCAGCAGTTACTCCGACCCAGGAGGCTACACCTTC
CDR3aa: CASSYSDPGGYTF
abundance: .
v_gene: TRBV6-6
j_gene: TRBJ1-2
d_gene: .

CDR3nt: TGTGCCAGCAAACCTCGACTAGCGGGGAAGGAGACCCAGTACTTC
CDR3aa: CASKPRLAGKETQYF
abundance: few
v_gene: TRBV27
j_gene: TRBJ2-5
d_gene: TRBD2

CDR3nt: TGTGCCAGCAGCCATGGACAGGGGTTAGATACGCAGTATTTT
CDR3aa: CASSHGQGLDTQYF
abundance: .
v_gene: TRBV13
j_gene: TRBJ2-3
d_gene: TRBD1

CDR3nt: TGTGCCAGCAGCCAAACCGGGACAGGGAGGATGGGCTCTGGAAACACCATATATTTT
CDR3aa: CASSQTGTGRMGSGNTIYF
abundance: .
v_gene: TRBV5-6
j_gene: TRBJ1-3
d_gene: TRBD1

CDR3nt: TGTGCCAGCAGCTTAGAAGCCACAGCGGGTGGCTACACCTTC
CDR3aa: CASSLEATAGGYTF
abundance: .
v_gene: TRBV7-8
j_gene: TRBJ1-2
d_gene: .

CDR3nt: TGTGCCAGCAGCTGGCTGGGAGAAAACATTCAGTACTTC
CDR3aa: CASSWLGENIQYF
abundance: .
v_gene: TRBV5-6
j_gene: TRBJ2-4
d_gene: .

CDR3nt: TGCGCCAGCAGCCTGGGGACTGCGAACACCGGGGAGCTGTTTTTT
CDR3aa: CASSLGTANTGELFF
abundance: few
v_gene: TRBV4-1
j_gene: TRBJ2-2
d_gene: .

CDR3nt: TGTGCCAGCACAGGGGGCGAGGCCGCTTTCTTT
CDR3aa: CASTGGEAAFF
abundance: once
v_gene: TRBV2
j_gene: TRBJ1-1
d_gene: TRBD1